This T cell receptor (beta chain) was identified in a study of technical replicates of blood from a handful of donors. Sequencing used immunoSEQ multiplex PCR; TCRdb keeps in-frame clones, though not all of them. This sample has 80,000 or so clones, with 81% found just once. The source material was PBMCs. The receptor was isolated from a human donor in good health. Some clones in this sample may be carry-over from other donors' samples.

This CDR3 reads CASSKTGTSGNNEQFF. The CDR3 DNA is TGTGCCAGTAGCAAAACAGGGACTAGCGGAAACAATGAGCAGTTCTTC. J is TRBJ2-1 and V is TRBV19, with 11 bases aligning to TRBD2. V trimming: 6 bases; J trimming: 5 bases; junction bases outside the gene matches: 9. This CDR3 region has 16 residues. Germline V gene data show CDR1 as LNHDA and CDR2 as SQIVND (reference sequence). Full variable domain (rest looked up from reference TRBV19 and TRBJ2-1): DGGITQSPKYLFRKEGQNVTLSCEQNLNHDAMYWYRQDPGQGLRLIYYSQIVNDFQKGDIAEGYSVSREKKESFPLTVTSAQKNPTAFYLCASSKTGTSGNNEQFFGPGTRLTVL.